This TCR beta chain was sequenced during a study of OX40 agonist ivuxolimab in advanced cancers. Germline-derived CDR1 and CDR2 are ENHRY and SYGVKD. The V and J ends lost 5 bases and 8 bases, in that order; junction bases with no gene match: 4. CDR3 size: 14 residues. This table comes from immunoSEQ multiplex PCR, and its TCRdb copy is limited to in-frame clones, with some not included. The sample yields 100,000 to 130,000 clones, 75% to 95% seen once. The receptor was derived from an adult with an advanced solid tumor such as melanoma, head and neck, liver or kidney cancer. The genes are TRBV10-3 and TRBJ2-1, with 12 bases that match TRBD2. Source: CD4+ or CD8+ T cells sorted from blood, taken in a trial of the OX40 agonist ivuxolimab. The CDR3 spells CAISPTSGSDEQFF. CDR3 coding DNA: TGTGCCATCAGTCCGACTAGCGGGAGCGATGAGCAGTTCTTC.